The 30 T cell receptor beta chains reported below all come from one sample, sequenced in a study of OX40 agonist ivuxolimab in advanced cancers. Sequenced by immunoSEQ multiplex PCR; TCRdb stores in-frame clones only, minus some. The table lists approximately 83,000 clones, 81% of them singletons. The source material was CD4+ or CD8+ T cells sorted from blood, sampled in a trial of the OX40 agonist ivuxolimab. The receptor source for this set is an adult with an advanced solid tumor such as melanoma, head and neck, liver or kidney cancer.

This sequence joins TRBV2 and TRBJ2-2; tentatively, D is TRBD1 (6 bases). V shed 3 bases and J shed 8 bases, with 13 bases lying between them. The germline gives CDR1 SNHLY, CDR2 FYNNEI. This CDR3 is built from 14 residues. The CDR3 loop is CASSDRTALGELFF. As DNA, the CDR3 is TGTGCCAGCAGTGATAGGACAGCTCTGGGGGAGCTGTTTTTT.

The J gene is TRBJ1-1, the V gene TRBV4-2; 7 bases fit TRBD1. Germline V gives CDR1 LGHNA, CDR2 YNFKEQ. The CDR3 covers 15 residues. V dropped 3 bases and J dropped 1; count of bases not matched to a gene: 5. CDR3 amino acids: CASSQGGTENTEAFF. The CDR3 nucleotides read TGTGCCAGCAGCCAGGGGGGGACAGAGAACACTGAAGCTTTCTTT.

V usage is TRBV29-1 and J usage is TRBJ2-5, with 7 positions matching TRBD2. CDR1 and CDR2 from the germline V gene are SQVTM and ANQGSEA. V trimming: 2 bases; J trimming: 5 bases; junction bases outside the gene matches: 14. This CDR3 region has 16 residues. CDR3 in amino acids: CSVELGGGFGRETQYF. The DNA for the CDR3 is TGCAGCGTTGAATTGGGAGGTGGGTTCGGGAGGGAGACCCAGTACTTC.

This clone has just one count. The rearrangement uses TRBV11-2 and TRBJ2-5; 7 bases align to TRBD1. Germline V CDR1 and CDR2: SGHAT, FQNNGV. The CDR3 consists of 18 residues. The V segment lost 0 bases and the J segment 3 bases; nucleotides outside the gene matches: 13. CDR3 DNA sequence: TGTGCCAGCAGCTTAGATTACAGGAGCCAGGGGGACGAAGAGACCCAGTACTTC. This gives the protein CASSLDYRSQGDEETQYF. Looking up the rest from reference TRBV11-2 and TRBJ2-5 gives the full variable domain: EAGVAQSPRYKIIEKRQSVAFWCNPISGHATLYWYQQILGQGPKLLIQFQNNGVVDDSQLPKDRFSAERLKGVDSTLKIQPAKLEDSAVYLCASSLDYRSQGDEETQYFGPGTRLLVL.

The chain combines TRBV19 with TRBJ2-7; 8 bases align to TRBD1. J lost 7 bases, V lost 10 bases, and 9 bases had no gene match. Germline-derived CDR1 and CDR2 are LNHDA and SQIVND (reference sequence). The CDR3 contains 12 residues. In DNA form, the CDR3 reads TGTGCCACTACAGACAGGGGATCAGAGCAGTACTTC. It is translated as CATTDRGSEQYF.

The chain recombines TRBV18 with TRBJ2-7, with D perhaps assigned TRBD1 or TRBD2 (6 bases each). CDR1 and CDR2 (germline): KGHSH, LQKENI. V lost 3 bases and J lost 6, with 18 bases in between. The CDR3 runs to 15 residues. CDR3 residues: CASSPRTVPAGEQYF. In DNA, the CDR3 is TGTGCCAGCTCACCGCGGACAGTTCCAGCGGGCGAGCAGTACTTC.

The chain employs TRBV11-2 and TRBJ2-1; the D gene is possibly TRBD2 (5 bases). Deletions cut 5 bases from V and 1 base from J, with 12 bases between. Germline CDR1 SGHAT, CDR2 FQNNGV. The CDR3 covers 15 residues. As DNA, the CDR3 is TGTGCCAGCAGCGCAGGAGCGGCATCCTACAATGAGCAGTTCTTC. It specifies CASSAGAASYNEQFF.

With respect to this clone: A much more abundant neighbour one base away suggests this may be a read error. Other nucleotide sequences from this sample produce the same CDR3. J is TRBJ2-3 and V is TRBV4-1, with 7 nucleotides matching TRBD2. Per the germline V gene, CDR1 is MGHRA and CDR2 is YSYEKL. The ends lost 5 bases at V and 3 bases at J; junction bases unmatched: 8. The CDR3 is made up of 15 amino acids. CDR3 nucleotides: TGCGCCAGCAGCGGAGGCACTAGCGATACAGATACGCAGTATTTT. Protein: CASSGGTSDTDTQYF.

J is TRBJ1-1 and V is TRBV18; unclear D gene. Germline assignment: CDR1 KGHSH and CDR2 LQKENI. The CDR3 has 15 amino acids. With 0 bases removed from V and 5 bases from J, the gap between germline ends came to 13 bases. CDR3 coding DNA: TGTGCCAGCTCACCACCAAAGGGATCGAGGACTGAAGCTTTCTTT. Translating it yields CASSPPKGSRTEAFF.

The chain uses TRBV11-2 and TRBJ1-2; 7 bases agree with TRBD1. J gave up 5 bases and V 5 bases, and 11 bases lay outside the gene matches. This CDR3 is built from 15 residues. CDR1 and CDR2 (germline): SGHAT, FQNNGV. CDR3 sequence reads: CASSRDRLNRYGYTF. The CDR3 DNA sequence: TGTGCCAGCAGCCGGGACAGACTAAATCGGTATGGCTACACCTTC.

The chain combines TRBV11-1 with TRBJ1-1; the match to TRBD1 covers 10 bases. Per the germline V gene, CDR1 is SGHAT and CDR2 is FQDESV (reference sequence). J was trimmed by 8 bases and V by 6 bases; bases with no gene match: 6. The CDR3 contains 13 residues. The CDR3: CASRTRTGGEAFF. The CDR3 DNA reads as TGTGCCAGCAGGACCCGGACAGGGGGGGAAGCTTTCTTT.

This rearrangement joins TRBV19 to TRBJ2-3; 10 positions agree with TRBD2. Germline lookup yields CDR1 LNHDA and CDR2 SQIVND (reference sequence). The CDR3 is 15 amino acids. J gave up 5 bases and V 4 bases, and 6 bases lay outside the gene matches. The CDR3 loop is CASSRLAGEGDTQYF. For the CDR3, the DNA is TGTGCCAGTAGTAGGCTAGCGGGAGAAGGAGATACGCAGTATTTT.

The sample holds one count of this clone. This chain joins TRBV5-8 and TRBJ2-1, with 11 bases lining up with TRBD1. With 4 bases clipped from V and 6 bases from J, the junction kept 9 bases outside the gene matches. CDR3 size: 16 residues. Germline V gene data show CDR1 as SGHTS and CDR2 as YDEGEE. The CDR3 loop is CASSGFGQGAVNEQFF. Here the CDR3 DNA reads TGTGCCAGCAGCGGATTCGGACAGGGGGCGGTCAATGAGCAGTTCTTC.

This chain joins TRBV19 and TRBJ1-5; 7 nucleotides line up with TRBD1. Germline V gene sequence: CDR1 LNHDA, CDR2 SQIVND (reference sequence). This CDR3 region has 14 residues. V lost 10 bases, J lost 0 bases, and 6 bases stayed unmatched. The CDR3 sequence: CATRDRYSNQPQHF. For the CDR3, the DNA is TGTGCCACCAGGGACAGATATAGCAATCAGCCCCAGCATTTT.

The chain is built from TRBV7-9 and TRBJ1-4; D is uncertain. CDR1 is SEHNR, CDR2 FQNEAQ, per germline (reference sequence). Trimming pared 1 base from V and 7 bases from J, leaving 7 bases between. The CDR3 runs to 13 residues. The CDR3 coding sequence is TGTGCCAGCAGCTTAGAAAGTGGTGAAAAACTGTTTTTT. Residues: CASSLESGEKLFF. Complete variable domain (other parts from reference TRBV7-9 and TRBJ1-4): DTGVSQNPRHKITKRGQNVTFRCDPISEHNRLYWYRQTLGQGPEFLTYFQNEAQLEKSRLLSDRFSAERPKGSFSTLEIQRTEQGDSAMYLCASSLESGEKLFFGSGTQLSVL.

The gene calls are TRBV4-2 and TRBJ1-2; 7 positions agree with TRBD1. Trimming removed 4 bases from V and 0 bases from J; junction bases left unmatched: 8. There are 16 residues in the CDR3. Germline V gene sequence: CDR1 LGHNA, CDR2 YNFKEQ. The CDR3 DNA reads TGTGCCAGCAGCCCCGGGACAGAGAAAGCTAACTATGGCTACACCTTC. Protein: CASSPGTEKANYGYTF.

The chain joins TRBV2 to TRBJ2-7; D possibly corresponds to TRBD2 (6 bases). The CDR3 spans 13 residues. The V gene lost 4 bases and the J gene lost 0 bases, with 7 bases spanning the gap. Germline V gene data show CDR1 as SNHLY and CDR2 as FYNNEI. The CDR3 DNA reads TGTGCCAGCAGTGCCGGGAGCTCCTACGAGCAGTACTTC. This sequence encodes CASSAGSSYEQYF. The full variable domain, completed using reference TRBV2 and TRBJ2-7, is EPEVTQTPSHQVTQMGQEVILRCVPISNHLYFYWYRQILGQKVEFLVSFYNNEISEKSEIFDDQFSVERPDGSNFTLKIRSTKLEDSAMYFCASSAGSSYEQYFGPGTRLTVT.

J is TRBJ2-1 and V is TRBV20-1, with 8 bases matching TRBD2. Germline values: CDR1 DFQATT, CDR2 SNEGSKA (reference sequence). The CDR3 loop spans 10 amino acids. CDR3 residues: CSSGSYEQFF. The CDR3 region has the DNA TGCAGCAGCGGGAGTTATGAGCAGTTCTTC.

This rearrangement joins TRBV27 to TRBJ1-5; D not resolved. Germline CDR1 and CDR2: MNHEY and SMNVEV (reference sequence). The CDR3 has 13 residues. V was cut by 2 bases and J by 5 bases, with 7 bases left in between. The CDR3 nucleotides read TGTGCCAGCAGTTTAAGCGGGGATCAGCCCCAGCATTTT. Amino acid sequence: CASSLSGDQPQHF.

V is TRBV9 and J is TRBJ1-4, with D hard to call. With 0 bases removed from V and 0 bases from J, the gap between germline ends came to 6 bases. This CDR3 is 15 amino acids long. Germline V gene sequence: CDR1 SGDLS, CDR2 YYNGEE. The CDR3 region is CASSVGGATNEKLFF. The CDR3 DNA reads TGTGCCAGCAGCGTAGGAGGTGCAACTAATGAAAAACTGTTTTTT.

This chain connects TRBV21-1 to TRBJ1-5; TRBD1 is the table's D call and was not checked against the DNA. TRBV21-1 is a known pseudogene. There are 20 residues in the CDR3. The CDR3 is CASSPNGRDRALRGNQPQHF. CDR3 DNA: TGTGCCAGCAGCCCGAATGGCCGGGACAGGGCCCTTAGGGGCAATCAGCCCCAGCATTTT.

This chain joins TRBV6-4 and TRBJ2-3; D unclear. The V end lost 3 bases, the J end lost 0 bases, and 4 bases lay between the germline ends. This CDR3 contains 13 residues. Germline CDR1 MRHNA, CDR2 SNTAGT. This CDR3 reads CASSEDSTDTQYF. CDR3 in DNA: TGTGCCAGCAGTGAGGACAGCACAGATACGCAGTATTTT.

This chain's CDR3 is CASSLGTTVKNQPQHF. DNA for the CDR3: TGTGCCAGCAGCTTAGGGACGACGGTGAAGAATCAGCCCCAGCATTTT. This chain joins TRBV7-1 and TRBJ1-5; tentatively, D is TRBD1 (5 bases). TRBV7-1 is known as an ORF, though its function is uncertain. V lost 4 bases and J lost 4, with 17 bases in between. The CDR3 has 16 residues.

This sequence joins TRBV7-2 and TRBJ2-7; D might be TRBD1 or TRBD2, each matching 6 bases. The CDR3 sequence is 15 residues long. Germline-derived CDR1 and CDR2 are SGHTA and FQGNSA. V shed 5 bases and J shed 4 bases, with 18 bases lying between them. The CDR3 spells CASSVGRPGAYEQYF. CDR3 nucleotides: TGTGCCAGCAGCGTGGGGCGGCCGGGGGCATACGAGCAGTACTTC.

The chain carries TRBV7-2 and TRBJ2-1; 8 bases agree with TRBD2. The germline gives CDR1 SGHTA, CDR2 FQGNSA. CDR3 size: 16 residues. With V trimmed by 3 bases and J by 7 bases, 11 bases remained unmatched. The CDR3 loop is CASSFRRGLEKNEQFF. The CDR3 nucleotides read TGTGCCAGCAGCTTCCGTAGGGGACTAGAGAAGAATGAGCAGTTCTTC.

This clone has a handful of counts. The V gene is TRBV10-1, the J gene TRBJ1-5, with TRBD1 matching 10 bases. Per the germline V gene, CDR1 is WNHNN and CDR2 is SYGVQD (reference sequence). Unmatched junction bases numbered 4, after V lost 6 bases and J lost 5 bases. The CDR3 spans 14 residues. The CDR3 DNA is TGCGCCAGCAGAGGTGGGACAGGGGATCAGCCCCAGCATTTT. Protein sequence: CASRGGTGDQPQHF.

The chain combines TRBV6-6 with TRBJ2-7, with D perhaps matching TRBD1 or TRBD2 (5 bases each). Per germline, CDR1 MNHNY and CDR2 SVGAGI (reference sequence). With 5 bases removed from V and 4 bases from J, the gap between germline ends came to 15 bases. The CDR3 is 14 residues long. Written as DNA, the CDR3 is TGTGCCAGCAGTACCGGGACCCTCAATTACGAGCAGTACTTC. Protein sequence: CASSTGTLNYEQYF.

The chain employs TRBV5-4 and TRBJ1-2; 10 positions agree with TRBD1. The CDR3 runs to 15 residues. Germline loops: CDR1 SGHNT, CDR2 YYREEE (reference sequence). J lost 5 bases, V lost 4 bases, and 8 bases had no gene match. CDR3 amino acids: CASSLDRGLNYGYTF. The DNA of the CDR3 is TGTGCCAGCAGCCTCGACAGGGGGCTTAATTATGGCTACACCTTC. Full variable domain (missing parts from reference TRBV5-4 and TRBJ1-2): ETGVTQSPTHLIKTRGQQVTLRCSSQSGHNTVSWYQQALGQGPQFIFQYYREEENGRGNFPPRFSGLQFPNYSSELNVNALELDDSALYLCASSLDRGLNYGYTFGSGTRLTVV.

V gene TRBV5-4 combines with J gene TRBJ1-2, with 11 bases that match TRBD1. V dropped 4 bases and J dropped 4; count of bases not matched to a gene: 3. The CDR3 totals 14 residues. The germline V gene encodes CDR1 SGHNT and CDR2 YYREEE (reference sequence). CDR3 region: CASSGTGGGYGYTF. CDR3 nucleotide sequence: TGTGCCAGCAGCGGGACAGGGGGTGGCTATGGCTACACCTTC.

The chain joins TRBV10-3 to TRBJ2-3, with 10 nucleotides matching TRBD2. Germline V CDR1 and CDR2: ENHRY, SYGVKD. With 3 bases clipped from V and 5 bases from J, the junction kept 14 bases outside the gene matches. The CDR3 covers 18 residues. CDR3 DNA: TGTGCCATCAGTGACCTCCTCTCCAACCTAGCGGGAGAAGATACGCAGTATTTT. Protein: CAISDLLSNLAGEDTQYF.